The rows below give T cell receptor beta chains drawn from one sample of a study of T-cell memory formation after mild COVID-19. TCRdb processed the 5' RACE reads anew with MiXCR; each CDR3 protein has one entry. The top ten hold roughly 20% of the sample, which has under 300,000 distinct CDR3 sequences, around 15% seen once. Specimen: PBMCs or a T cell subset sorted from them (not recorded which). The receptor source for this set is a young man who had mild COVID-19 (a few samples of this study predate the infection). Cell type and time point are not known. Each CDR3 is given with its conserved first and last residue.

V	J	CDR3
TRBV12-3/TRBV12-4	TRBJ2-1	CASSLSKRVYNEQFF
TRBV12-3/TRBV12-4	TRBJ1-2	CASSDPGQGIYGYTF
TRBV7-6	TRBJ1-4	CASSYDREKLFF
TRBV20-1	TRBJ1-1	CSASGTPGQGGTEAFF
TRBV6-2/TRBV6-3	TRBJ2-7	CASSKAGTYEQYF
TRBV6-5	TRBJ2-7	CASSYQDRDREQYF
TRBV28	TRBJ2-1	CASSPRTSLQFF
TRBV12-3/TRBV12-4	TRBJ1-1	CASSPGQGRSRTEAFF
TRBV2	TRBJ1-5	CASTVDSAVAQPQHF
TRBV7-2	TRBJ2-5	CASSLGQGQTQYF
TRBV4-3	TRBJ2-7	CASSQDQGSGGYEQYF
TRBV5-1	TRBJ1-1	CASSFPRQGGTEAFF
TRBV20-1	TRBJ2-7	CSARILGALYYEQYF
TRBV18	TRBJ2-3	CASSRGRTEADTQYF
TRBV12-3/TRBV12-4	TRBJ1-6	CASRNWRDRSPLHF
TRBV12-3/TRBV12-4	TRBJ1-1	CASSGWDRGGTEAFF
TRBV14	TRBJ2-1	CASSPWGVGNEQFF
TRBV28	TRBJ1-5	CASTSRGYNQPQHF
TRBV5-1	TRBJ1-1	CASSLLGQGAEAFF
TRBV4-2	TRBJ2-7	CASSQWGEQYF
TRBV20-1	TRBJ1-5	CSAPMEGQTNQPQHF
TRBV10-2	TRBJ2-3	CASKGDAGVDTQYF
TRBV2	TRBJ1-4	CASGREKLFF
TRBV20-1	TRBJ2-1	CSASPNEQFF
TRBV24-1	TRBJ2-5	CATSPGREETQYF
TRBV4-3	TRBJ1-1	CASSQDGRNTEAFF
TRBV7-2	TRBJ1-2	CASSRGSTLAGYTF
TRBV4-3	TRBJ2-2	CASSQGPRRRGGANGELFF
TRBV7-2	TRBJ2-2	CASSWLARTGELFF
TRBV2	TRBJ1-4	CASSVETTNEKLFF
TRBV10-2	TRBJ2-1	CASSIEAAVRQFF
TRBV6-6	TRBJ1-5	CASKGVEGLSPQHF